Sequencing of this T cell receptor (beta chain) was carried out in a study of CD8+ T cells in alopecia areata. Overall study findings and caveats: For lesional scalp, especially alopecia totalis/universalis, clonality was higher than in normal scalp.

CDR1 is NSQYPW, CDR2 LRSPGD, per germline (reference sequence). V dropped 0 bases and J dropped 2; count of bases not matched to a gene: 7. This CDR3 region has 17 residues. This clone was counted at least ten times. Its antigen is still unknown. Here the gene names and germline are mouse. The read stops 4 residues short of the end of the CDR3; the missing end is completed from the germline J gene. TCR sequencing used cDNA made by reverse transcription of extracted RNA. This table comes from immunoSEQ multiplex PCR, and its TCRdb copy is limited to in-frame clones, with some not included. Altogether over 100,000 clones were found in the sample, and no singletons occur.

Source material: lesional skin. The chain uses TRBV1 and TRBJ2-4, with TRBD2 matching over 8 bases. This TCR derives from a C3H/HeJ mouse with alopecia areata. The strain's MHC type: H2-k. CDR3 bases read: TGCACCTGCAGTGCAGATCTAAGGGGGGGCTTTCAAAAC. Residues: CTCSADLRGGFQN. The complete CDR3 protein is CTCSADLRGGFQNTLYF.